The 2 T cell receptor beta chains listed next were all sequenced from one sample in a study of cytomegalovirus exposure and HLA in healthy donors. It was with 60 Vbeta and 13 Jbeta primers that the PCR ran. Profiled with immunoSEQ multiplex PCR; TCRdb holds only in-frame clones, not every one. The table includes about 140,000 clones, roughly 72% detected once. Sequencing was carried out using PBMCs. The source of these receptors is a man aged 35 to 55 in good health and CMV-seronegative.

The chain has TRBV6-5 and TRBJ1-5, with TRBD1 matching 7 bases. This CDR3 contains 15 residues. Germline values: CDR1 MNHEY, CDR2 SVGAGI. The V segment lost 5 bases and the J segment 2 bases; nucleotides outside the gene matches: 6. The CDR3 sequence is CASSRDGQGNQPQHF. The DNA of the CDR3 is TGTGCCAGCAGTCGAGACGGACAGGGCAATCAGCCCCAGCATTTT.

This clone appeared once. The rearrangement uses TRBV14 and TRBJ2-7, with TRBD2 identical over 11 bases. With V trimmed by 4 bases and J by 7 bases, 6 bases remained unmatched. CDR3 size: 14 residues. The V gene's germline CDR1 is SGHDN and CDR2 FVKESK. CDR3 residues: CASSLLAGGPEQYF. CDR3 DNA sequence: TGTGCCAGCAGCCTCTTAGCGGGAGGGCCGGAGCAGTACTTC.